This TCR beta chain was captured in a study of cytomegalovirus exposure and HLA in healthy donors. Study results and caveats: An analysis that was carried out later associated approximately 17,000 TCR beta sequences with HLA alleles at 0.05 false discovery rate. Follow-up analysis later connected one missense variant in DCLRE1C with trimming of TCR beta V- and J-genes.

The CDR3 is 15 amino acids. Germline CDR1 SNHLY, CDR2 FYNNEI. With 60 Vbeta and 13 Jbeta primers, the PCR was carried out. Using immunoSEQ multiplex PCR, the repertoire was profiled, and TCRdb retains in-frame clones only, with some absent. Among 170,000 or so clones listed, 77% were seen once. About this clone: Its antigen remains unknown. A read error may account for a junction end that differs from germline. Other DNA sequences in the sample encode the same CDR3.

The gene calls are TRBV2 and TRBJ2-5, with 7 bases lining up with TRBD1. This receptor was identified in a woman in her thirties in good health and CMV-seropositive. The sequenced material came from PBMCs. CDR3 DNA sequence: TGTGCCAGCAGGCGTCAGACAGGGAGTGGAGAGACCCAATACTTC. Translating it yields CASRRQTGSGETQYF.